Each of the 25 T cell receptor beta chains below was sequenced from the same sample in a study of blood T cell repertoires in COVID-19. Sequencing used immunoSEQ multiplex PCR; TCRdb keeps in-frame clones, though not all of them. Of 65,000 or so clones listed, roughly 88% are singletons. The sample consisted of peripheral blood. These TCRs come from a man aged 30-40 years with COVID-19, enrolled during active disease.

V and J are TRBV7-2 and TRBJ2-3; D not certain. The CDR3 has 12 residues. With 5 bases removed from V and 1 base from J, the gap between germline ends came to 4 bases. CDR1 SGHTA and CDR2 FQGNSA come from the germline V gene. Here the CDR3 DNA reads TGTGCCAGCAGCCCTGGCACAGATACGCAGTATTTT. The encoded protein is CASSPGTDTQYF.

The V and J genes are TRBV19 and TRBJ1-5; D remains ambiguous. Germline V gene lookup returns CDR1 LNHDA and CDR2 SQIVND (reference sequence). There are 14 residues in the CDR3. The V end was cut by 6 bases, the J end by 0 bases, with 9 bases between. For the CDR3, the DNA is TGTGCCAGTAGAGGAGCGGTTAGCAATCAGCCCCAGCATTTT. This gives the protein CASRGAVSNQPQHF.

The V and J genes are TRBV24-1 and TRBJ2-7; a weak D match, TRBD2 (6 bases). CDR1 and CDR2 (germline): KGHDR, SFDVKD. This CDR3 contains 13 residues. Trimming pared 4 bases from V and 4 bases from J, leaving 10 bases between. Written as DNA, the CDR3 is TGTGCCACCAGTGACCACGGGGGTTACGAGCAGTACTTC. Translated, it gives CATSDHGGYEQYF.

The J gene is TRBJ2-2, the V gene TRBV4-3; 8 bases align to TRBD2. The CDR3 has 18 residues. J gave up 8 bases and V 1 base, and 15 bases lay outside the gene matches. Germline CDR1 and CDR2: LGHNA and YSLEER. CDR3 region: CASSQVATGTRNPGELFF. The CDR3 DNA follows: TGCGCCAGCAGCCAAGTTGCGACCGGGACTAGAAATCCTGGGGAGCTGTTTTTT.

This rearrangement joins TRBV5-1 to TRBJ2-1; tentatively, D is TRBD2 (6 bases). Trimming took off 7 bases at V and 5 bases at J, with 13 bases between the two ends. In germline, CDR1 is SGHRS, CDR2 YFSETQ. The CDR3 runs 13 residues. This chain's CDR3 is CASQRDWDNEQFF. The CDR3 region has the DNA TGCGCCAGCCAGAGGGACTGGGACAATGAGCAGTTCTTC.

This clone came up once. The chain joins TRBV11-2 to TRBJ2-3, with TRBD2 matching 7 bases. There are 16 residues in the CDR3. Germline assignment: CDR1 SGHAT and CDR2 FQNNGV. Germline trimming cut 1 base from V and 3 bases from J; bases unmatched to any gene: 7. The DNA of the CDR3 is TGTGCCAGCAGCTTAGGGTCCGGACTAGTGACAGATACGCAGTATTTT. Translated, it gives CASSLGSGLVTDTQYF.

The chain has TRBV27 and TRBJ2-3; D is unresolved. V was cut by 2 bases and J by 5 bases, with 8 bases left in between. There are 13 residues in the CDR3. Looked up from germline, CDR1 is MNHEY and CDR2 is SMNVEV (reference sequence). The CDR3: CASSLASRDTQYF. Written as DNA, the CDR3 is TGTGCCAGCAGTTTAGCGTCGCGAGATACGCAGTATTTT.

This sequence joins TRBV28 and TRBJ2-3; TRBD1 is a possible D gene (5 bases). V dropped 3 bases and J dropped 2 bases, with 15 bases sitting between them. This CDR3 is built from 16 residues. In germline, CDR1 is MDHEN, CDR2 SYDVKM. The CDR3 region is CASSFRGTGLTDTQYF. The CDR3 nucleotides are TGTGCCAGCAGTTTTCGCGGAACAGGTCTCACAGATACGCAGTATTTT.

The V call is TRBV10-2, the J call TRBJ2-2; D ambiguous. V dropped 3 bases and J dropped 4 bases, with 9 bases sitting between them. In germline, CDR1 is WSHSY, CDR2 SAAADI. The CDR3 is 14 residues long. CDR3 sequence reads: CASSDIHSTGELFF. The CDR3 nucleotides are TGCGCCAGCAGTGACATACACAGCACCGGGGAGCTGTTTTTT.

This clone was counted between two and nine times. This CDR3 is CASSTGVNTEAFF. The CDR3 coding sequence is TGTGCCAGCAGTACAGGGGTGAACACTGAAGCTTTCTTT. This chain links TRBV27 with TRBJ1-1; TRBD1 aligns across 7 bases. The CDR3 contains 13 residues. Trimming at V came to 5 bases and at J to 0 bases, leaving 0 bases not matched to a gene. The germline gives CDR1 MNHEY, CDR2 SMNVEV (reference sequence).

This chain joins TRBV19 and TRBJ1-5; D is unclear. This CDR3 region has 16 residues. Trimming cost V 9 bases and J 0 bases, with 18 bases left between them. The germline V gene encodes CDR1 LNHDA and CDR2 SQIVND (reference sequence). CDR3: CASRRGSHNSNQPQHF. The CDR3 DNA follows: TGTGCCAGCCGCCGCGGCAGTCACAATAGCAATCAGCCCCAGCATTTT.

This chain joins TRBV7-9 and TRBJ2-6, with TRBD1 as a possible D gene (6 bases). Between the trimmed V and J ends, which lost 5 bases and 2 bases, there was a span of 10 bases. The germline CDR1 and CDR2 sequences are SEHNR and FQNEAQ (reference sequence). The CDR3 is 15 amino acids. As DNA, the CDR3 is TGTGCCAGCAGCCATCAGGGGACTGGGGCCAACGTCCTGACTTTC. It specifies CASSHQGTGANVLTF.

V and J are TRBV28 and TRBJ1-1; perhaps TRBD1 as D (6 bases). CDR3 length: 16 residues. Trimming cost V 4 bases and J 1 base, with 16 bases left between them. Germline loops: CDR1 MDHEN, CDR2 SYDVKM. CDR3 sequence: CASSSPGEATNTEAFF. The CDR3 nucleotides read TGTGCCAGCAGTTCTCCAGGGGAAGCGACGAACACTGAAGCTTTCTTT.

This clone was observed a single time. This sequence joins TRBV11-2 and TRBJ2-3, with unresolved D. CDR3 length equals 11 residues. CDR1 is SGHAT and CDR2 is FQNNGV in the germline V gene. Trimming removed 5 bases at V and 6 bases at J, with 6 bases between. The DNA for the CDR3 is TGTGCCAGCAGCATCATGGATACGCAGTATTTT. Translation gives CASSIMDTQYF.

The V gene is TRBV28, the J gene TRBJ1-6; D gene ambiguous. V was shortened by 8 bases and J by 7 bases, with 9 bases between the two germline ends. Germline-derived CDR1 and CDR2 are MDHEN and SYDVKM. This CDR3 contains 12 residues. CDR3 protein: CASSSGNSPLHF. The DNA of the CDR3 is TGTGCCAGCTCCTCCGGGAATTCACCCCTCCACTTT.

V gene TRBV2 combines with J gene TRBJ1-1; D not certain. Per germline, CDR1 SNHLY and CDR2 FYNNEI. CDR3 length: 15 residues. V was shortened by 5 bases and J by 2 bases, with 15 bases between the two germline ends. The CDR3 coding sequence is TGTGCCAGCAGTCCTACATTGGCAGGAAACACTGAAGCTTTCTTT. Translation gives CASSPTLAGNTEAFF. Full variable domain (rest looked up from reference TRBV2 and TRBJ1-1): EPEVTQTPSHQVTQMGQEVILRCVPISNHLYFYWYRQILGQKVEFLVSFYNNEISEKSEIFDDQFSVERPDGSNFTLKIRSTKLEDSAMYFCASSPTLAGNTEAFFGQGTRLTVV.

V gene TRBV6-2 or TRBV6-3 combines with J gene TRBJ2-3; 9 bases are a match to TRBD2. With 7 bases clipped from V and 2 bases from J, the junction kept 16 bases outside the gene matches. The germline V gene encodes CDR1 MNHEY and CDR2 SVGEGT. This CDR3 spans 18 amino acids. CDR3 residues: CASTPAFSSGGNTDTQYF. CDR3 in DNA: TGTGCCAGCACCCCAGCCTTCAGTAGCGGGGGAAACACAGATACGCAGTATTTT.

The rearrangement joins TRBV19 to TRBJ2-2, with TRBD2 as a possible D gene (7 bases). This CDR3 region has 15 residues. Trimming took off 6 bases at V and 4 bases at J, with 15 bases between the two ends. Germline assignment: CDR1 LNHDA and CDR2 SQIVND (reference sequence). The CDR3 loop is CASRLGGGGTGELFF. For the CDR3, the DNA is TGTGCCAGTAGACTCGGAGGGGGGGGCACCGGGGAGCTGTTTTTT. The variable domain in full, with the rest retrieved from reference TRBV19 and TRBJ2-2, is DGGITQSPKYLFRKEGQNVTLSCEQNLNHDAMYWYRQDPGQGLRLIYYSQIVNDFQKGDIAEGYSVSREKKESFPLTVTSAQKNPTAFYLCASRLGGGGTGELFFGEGSRLTVL.

The chain is built from TRBV3-1 (or the pseudogene TRBV3-2) and TRBJ2-1, with D hard to call. The CDR3 consists of 15 residues. The V and J ends lost 0 bases and 8 bases respectively, with 14 bases between them. The germline CDR1 and CDR2 sequences are LGHDT and YNNKEL (reference sequence). DNA of the CDR3: TGTGCCAGCAGCCAAGACCCCCTGGTAGCATATGAGCAGTTCTTC. Translated, it gives CASSQDPLVAYEQFF.

The J gene is TRBJ2-1, the V gene TRBV25-1; D is uncertain. The CDR3 is 12 amino acids. V was shortened by 1 base and J by 6 bases, with 4 bases between the two germline ends. Germline V gene data show CDR1 as MGHDK and CDR2 as SYGVNS. For the CDR3, the DNA is TGTGCCAGCAGTGAATTCGTCAATGAGCAGTTCTTC. It is translated as CASSEFVNEQFF.

The chain is built from TRBV9 and TRBJ2-2, with TRBD1 as a possible D gene (6 bases). The CDR3 spans 14 residues. CDR1 is SGDLS and CDR2 is YYNGEE in the germline V gene. V lost 2 bases, J lost 4 bases, and 9 bases lay in between. The CDR3 coding sequence is TGTGCCAGCAGCGTGGACAGACCCACCGGGGAGCTGTTTTTT. Translated: CASSVDRPTGELFF.

The chain combines TRBV10-3 with TRBJ2-3; D call uncertain. Trimming shortened V by 8 bases and J by 0 bases, and 3 bases separated the two germline ends. Germline V gene lookup returns CDR1 ENHRY and CDR2 SYGVKD. The CDR3 runs to 11 residues. The CDR3 is CAIGSTDTQYF. The CDR3 region has the DNA TGTGCCATCGGCAGCACAGATACGCAGTATTTT.

The V call is TRBV2, the J call TRBJ1-1; a weak D match, TRBD1 (6 bases). The germline gives CDR1 SNHLY, CDR2 FYNNEI. Deletions cut 8 bases from V and 5 bases from J, with 15 bases between. CDR3 length: 13 residues. CDR3 amino acids: CASGPTGRTEAFF. The CDR3 DNA follows: TGTGCCAGCGGACCTACAGGGAGAACTGAAGCTTTCTTT.

The gene calls are TRBV14 and TRBJ2-7; 7 bases agree with TRBD2. Per germline, CDR1 SGHDN and CDR2 FVKESK. This CDR3 is 16 amino acids long. J was trimmed by 13 bases and V by 0 bases; bases with no gene match: 18. The CDR3 loop reads CASSQDVGKRERGVYF. The CDR3 DNA reads as TGTGCCAGCAGCCAAGATGTCGGGAAGCGGGAACGGGGGGTATACTTC.

The chain carries TRBV20-1 and TRBJ2-3, with 10 bases matching TRBD2. J was trimmed by 6 bases and V by 3 bases; bases with no gene match: 9. In germline, CDR1 is DFQATT, CDR2 SNEGSKA (reference sequence). There are 15 residues in the CDR3. The CDR3 loop is CSASWEGLATDTQYF. In nucleotides, the CDR3 is TGCAGTGCTAGTTGGGAGGGACTAGCGACGGATACGCAGTATTTT.